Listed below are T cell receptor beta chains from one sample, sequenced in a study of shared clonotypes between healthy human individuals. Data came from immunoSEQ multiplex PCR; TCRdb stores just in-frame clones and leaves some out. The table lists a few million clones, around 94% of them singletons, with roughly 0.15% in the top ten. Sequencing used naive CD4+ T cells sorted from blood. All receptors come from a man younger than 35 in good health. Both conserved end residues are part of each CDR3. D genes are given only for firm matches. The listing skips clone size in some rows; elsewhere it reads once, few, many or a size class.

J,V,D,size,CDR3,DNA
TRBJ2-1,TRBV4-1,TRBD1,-,CASLPGQGRVNEQFF,TGCGCCAGTCTTCCGGGACAGGGGCGAGTCAATGAGCAGTTCTTC
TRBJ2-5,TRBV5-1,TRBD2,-,CASSLDASGLQETQYF,TGCGCCAGCAGCTTGGACGCTAGCGGGTTACAAGAGACCCAGTACTTC
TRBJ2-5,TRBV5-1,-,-,CASSLGTGKETQYF,TGCGCCAGCAGCTTGGGGACTGGAAAAGAGACCCAGTACTTC
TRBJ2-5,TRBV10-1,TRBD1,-,CASSADRGRKQYF,TGCGCCAGCAGTGCGGACAGGGGACGGAAGCAGTACTTC
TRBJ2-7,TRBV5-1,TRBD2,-,CASSLGLAGGGYEQYF,TGCGCCAGCAGCTTGGGGCTAGCGGGAGGGGGCTACGAGCAGTACTTC
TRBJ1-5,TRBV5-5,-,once,CASSFEQINQPQHF,TGTGCCAGCAGCTTTGAACAGATCAATCAGCCCCAGCATTTT
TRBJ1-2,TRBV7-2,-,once,CASSLGRFLGDYGYTF,TGTGCCAGCAGCTTAGGCCGTTTCCTAGGGGACTATGGCTACACCTTC
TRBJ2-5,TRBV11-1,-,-,CASSLEAGGETQYF,TGTGCCAGCAGCTTAGAGGCTGGGGGAGAGACCCAGTACTTC
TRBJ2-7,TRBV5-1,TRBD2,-,CASSLAAGGNYEQYF,TGCGCCAGCAGCTTGGCTGCGGGGGGAAACTACGAGCAGTACTTC
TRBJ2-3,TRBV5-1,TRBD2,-,CASRRGSGGSTDTQYF,TGCGCCAGCAGGAGGGGCAGCGGGGGGAGCACAGATACGCAGTATTTT
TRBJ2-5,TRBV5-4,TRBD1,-,CASSNRDREETQYF,TGTGCCAGCAGCAATCGGGACAGGGAAGAGACCCAGTACTTC
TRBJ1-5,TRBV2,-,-,CASSAGTSNQPQHF,TGTGCCAGCAGTGCTGGCACCAGCAATCAGCCCCAGCATTTT
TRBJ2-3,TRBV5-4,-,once,CASSYRLEESTDTQYF,TGTGCCAGCAGCTACAGACTAGAAGAGAGCACAGATACGCAGTATTTT
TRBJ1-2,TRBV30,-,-,CAWSIGGAGGYTF,TGTGCCTGGAGTATTGGGGGCGCGGGTGGCTACACCTTC
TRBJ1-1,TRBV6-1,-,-,CASSDWGRRQNTEAFF,TGTGCCAGCAGTGACTGGGGCAGGAGGCAGAACACTGAAGCTTTCTTT
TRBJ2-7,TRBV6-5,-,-,CASSPRSGYEQYF,TGTGCCAGCAGTCCACGGTCTGGCTACGAGCAGTACTTC
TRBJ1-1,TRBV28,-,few,CATKANSNTEAFF,TGTGCCACCAAGGCGAATAGTAACACTGAAGCTTTCTTT
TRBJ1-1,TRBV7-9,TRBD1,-,CASSSPDRGDTEAFF,TGTGCCAGCAGCTCACCCGACAGGGGAGACACTGAAGCTTTCTTT
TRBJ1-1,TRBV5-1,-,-,CASSLLGGLDTEAFF,TGCGCCAGCAGCTTGCTAGGAGGGTTGGACACTGAAGCTTTCTTT
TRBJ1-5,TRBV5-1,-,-,CASSSGGGNQPQHF,TGCGCCAGCAGCTCTGGGGGAGGCAATCAGCCCCAGCATTTT
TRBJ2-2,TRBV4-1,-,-,CASSLDLRGKGAGELFF,TGCGCCAGCAGCCTAGACCTCAGGGGTAAAGGCGCCGGGGAGCTGTTTTTT
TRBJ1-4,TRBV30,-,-,CAWKLHATNEKLFF,TGTGCCTGGAAGCTACATGCAACTAATGAAAAACTGTTTTTT
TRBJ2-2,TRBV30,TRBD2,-,CAWSFMRTRGSIGELFF,TGTGCCTGGAGTTTTATGAGGACTAGGGGATCCATCGGGGAGCTGTTTTTT
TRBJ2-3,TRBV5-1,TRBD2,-,CASRTSSGYTDTQYF,TGCGCCAGCAGAACTTCTAGCGGATACACAGATACGCAGTATTTT
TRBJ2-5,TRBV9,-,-,CASSVVSGLGTQYF,TGTGCCAGCAGCGTAGTCTCAGGCCTCGGGACCCAGTACTTC
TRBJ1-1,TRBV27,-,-,CASTPHIGTEAFF,TGTGCCAGCACTCCCCACATAGGCACTGAAGCTTTCTTT